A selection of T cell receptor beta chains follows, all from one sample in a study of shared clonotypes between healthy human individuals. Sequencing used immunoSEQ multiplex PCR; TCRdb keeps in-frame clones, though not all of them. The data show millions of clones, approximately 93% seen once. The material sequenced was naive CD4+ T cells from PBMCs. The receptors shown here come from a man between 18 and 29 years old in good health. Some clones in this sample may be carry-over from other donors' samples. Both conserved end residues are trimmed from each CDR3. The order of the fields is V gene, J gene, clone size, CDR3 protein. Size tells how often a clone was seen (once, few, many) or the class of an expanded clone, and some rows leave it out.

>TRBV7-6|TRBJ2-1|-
ASSWDRGIYNEQF
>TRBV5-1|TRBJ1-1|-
ASSLGDAGAAAF
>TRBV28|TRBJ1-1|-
ASSRPIREAF
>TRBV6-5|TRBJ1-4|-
ASSYLGAVNEKLF
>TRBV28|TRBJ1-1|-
ASLGGYTEAF
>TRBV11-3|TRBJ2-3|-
ASSGTSDTQY
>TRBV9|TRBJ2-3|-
ASNRDQSSTDTQY
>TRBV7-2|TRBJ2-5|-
ASSRLAAPQETQY
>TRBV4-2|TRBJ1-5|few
ASSPLAGTGNNQPQH
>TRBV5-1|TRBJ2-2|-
ASSEGSTGELF
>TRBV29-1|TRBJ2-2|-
SVSLSGANTGELF
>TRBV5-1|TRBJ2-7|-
ASSLDANLAWFEQY
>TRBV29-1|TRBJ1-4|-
SVIRGADNEKLF
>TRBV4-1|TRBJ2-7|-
ASSQGTDLYEQY
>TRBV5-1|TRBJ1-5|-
ASSLTPGSNQPQH
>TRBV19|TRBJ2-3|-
ASSSPAGISTDTQY
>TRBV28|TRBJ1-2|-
ASSLTDYGYT
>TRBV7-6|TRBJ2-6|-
ASSLVGVTGKSGANVLT
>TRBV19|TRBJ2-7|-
ASERRTGLGEQY
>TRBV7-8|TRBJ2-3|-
ASSLDQGILDTQY